Listed here are 8 T cell receptor beta chains from one sample, sequenced in a study of shared clonotypes between healthy human individuals. Only in-frame clones appear in the TCRdb table, and some are missing; sequencing was by immunoSEQ multiplex PCR. The sample lists about 510,000 clones, about four fifths occurring once. Sequencing used PBMCs. These receptors all come from a woman between 35 and 50 years old in good health. Some clones in this sample may be carry-over from other donors' samples.

This chain joins TRBV10-2 and TRBJ2-7, with 11 bases lining up with TRBD2. The CDR3 is 15 residues long. From germline, CDR1 is WSHSY and CDR2 SAAADI. V was clipped by 2 bases and J by 2 bases; unmatched bases: 2. Here the CDR3 DNA reads TGCGCCAGCAGTGAGGGGACTAGCGGAACCTACGAGCAGTACTTC. Its protein is CASSEGTSGTYEQYF.

The chain employs TRBV5-1 and TRBJ1-4, with 8 bases aligning to TRBD1. CDR1 is SGHRS, CDR2 YFSETQ, per germline. CDR3 length: 15 amino acids. V shed 4 bases and J 5 bases; nucleotides not matched to a gene: 7. This chain's CDR3 is CASSPQGAVNEKLFF. CDR3 in DNA: TGCGCCAGCAGCCCTCAGGGGGCTGTAAATGAAAAACTGTTTTTT. The entire variable domain, with the rest obtained from reference TRBV5-1 and TRBJ1-4, is as follows: KAGVTQTPRYLIKTRGQQVTLSCSPISGHRSVSWYQQTPGQGLQFLFEYFSETQRNKGNFPGRFSGRQFSNSRSEMNVSTLELGDSALYLCASSPQGAVNEKLFFGSGTQLSVL.

The V gene is TRBV9, the J gene TRBJ2-1; 8 bases are shared with TRBD2. The ends lost 0 bases at V and 7 bases at J; junction bases unmatched: 12. Germline values: CDR1 SGDLS, CDR2 YYNGEE. The CDR3 covers 17 residues. The CDR3 coding sequence is TGTGCCAGCAGCGTAGCTCCCCCGGGCGGGAGGACTAATGAGCAGTTCTTC. This translates into CASSVAPPGGRTNEQFF.

This chain links TRBV29-1 with TRBJ2-1; no reliable D call. V lost 4 bases and J 1 base, leaving 14 bases between the germline ends. In germline, CDR1 is SQVTM, CDR2 ANQGSEA. CDR3 length: 15 residues. The CDR3 loop is CSVVEGLPSYNEQFF. In nucleotides, the CDR3 is TGCAGCGTTGTTGAAGGGCTACCGTCCTACAATGAGCAGTTCTTC.

This clone was found a few times. V and J are TRBV2 and TRBJ1-5; 8 bases fit TRBD1. V shed 5 bases and J 4 bases; nucleotides not matched to a gene: 7. This CDR3 has 15 amino acids. Germline V gives CDR1 SNHLY, CDR2 FYNNEI. The CDR3 spells CASSSGQGGNQPQHF. CDR3 nucleotide sequence: TGTGCCAGCAGTTCCGGACAGGGAGGGAATCAGCCCCAGCATTTT.

The chain recombines TRBV7-9 with TRBJ2-3, with TRBD2 as a possible D gene (5 bases). Trimming stripped 3 bases from V and 2 bases from J, with 6 bases between. Germline CDR1 is SEHNR and CDR2 is FQNEAQ (reference sequence). The CDR3 sequence is 13 residues long. In DNA form, the CDR3 reads TGTGCCAGCAGCTTTCGGGACACAGATACGCAGTATTTT. It codes for CASSFRDTDTQYF.

The count of this clone is one. The CDR3 loop reads CASSLWAGTHNEQFF. The CDR3 DNA reads TGTGCCAGCAGTTTATGGGCGGGGACTCACAATGAGCAGTTCTTC. The chain links TRBV28 to TRBJ2-1, with D possibly matching TRBD2 (6 bases). Germline V gene lookup returns CDR1 MDHEN and CDR2 SYDVKM. This CDR3 comprises 15 residues. Trimming pared 0 bases from V and 5 bases from J, leaving 11 bases between.

The chain joins TRBV7-7 to TRBJ2-5, with TRBD1 matching 7 bases. The trim removed 4 bases at V and 3 bases at J, leaving 5 bases unmatched. Germline CDR1 is SSHAT and CDR2 is FNYEAQ (reference sequence). CDR3 size: 14 residues. The CDR3 reads CASSSDRAKETQYF. The DNA of the CDR3 is TGTGCCAGCAGCTCCGACAGGGCAAAAGAGACCCAGTACTTC.